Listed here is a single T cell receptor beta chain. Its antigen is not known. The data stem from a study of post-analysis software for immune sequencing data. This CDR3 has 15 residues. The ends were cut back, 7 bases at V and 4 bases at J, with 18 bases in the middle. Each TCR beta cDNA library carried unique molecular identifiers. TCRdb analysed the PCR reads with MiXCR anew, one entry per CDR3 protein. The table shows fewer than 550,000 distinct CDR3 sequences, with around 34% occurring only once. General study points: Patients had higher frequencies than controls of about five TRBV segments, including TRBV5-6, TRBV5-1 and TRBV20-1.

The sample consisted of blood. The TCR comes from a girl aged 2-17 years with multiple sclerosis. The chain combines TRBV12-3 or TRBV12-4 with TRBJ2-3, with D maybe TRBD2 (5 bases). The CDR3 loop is CASIESLADPDTQYF. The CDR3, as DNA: TGTGCCAGCATCGAGTCCCTAGCAGACCCAGATACGCAGTATTTT.